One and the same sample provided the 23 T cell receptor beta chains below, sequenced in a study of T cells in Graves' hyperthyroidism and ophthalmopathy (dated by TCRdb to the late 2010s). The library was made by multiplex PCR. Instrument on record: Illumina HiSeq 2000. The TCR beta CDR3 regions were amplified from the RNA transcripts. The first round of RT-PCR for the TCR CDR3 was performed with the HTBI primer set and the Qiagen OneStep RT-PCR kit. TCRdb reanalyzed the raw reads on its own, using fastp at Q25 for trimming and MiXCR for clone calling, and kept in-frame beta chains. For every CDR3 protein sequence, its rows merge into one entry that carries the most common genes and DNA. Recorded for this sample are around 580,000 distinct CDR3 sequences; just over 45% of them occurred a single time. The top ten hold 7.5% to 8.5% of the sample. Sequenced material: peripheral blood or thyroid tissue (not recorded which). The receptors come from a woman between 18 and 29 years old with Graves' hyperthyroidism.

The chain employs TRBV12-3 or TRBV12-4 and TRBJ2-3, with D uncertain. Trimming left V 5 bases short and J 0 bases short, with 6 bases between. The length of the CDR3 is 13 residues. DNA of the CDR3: TGTGCCAGCAGTCATCAAAGCACAGATACGCAGTATTTT. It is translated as CASSHQSTDTQYF.

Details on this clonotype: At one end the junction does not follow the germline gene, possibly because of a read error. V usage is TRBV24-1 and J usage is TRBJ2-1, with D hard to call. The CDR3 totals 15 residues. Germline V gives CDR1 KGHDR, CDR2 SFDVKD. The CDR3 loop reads CASSEARVLLNEQFF. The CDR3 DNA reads TGTGCCAGCAGTGAAGCGCGAGTCCTACTCAATGAGCAGTTCTTC.

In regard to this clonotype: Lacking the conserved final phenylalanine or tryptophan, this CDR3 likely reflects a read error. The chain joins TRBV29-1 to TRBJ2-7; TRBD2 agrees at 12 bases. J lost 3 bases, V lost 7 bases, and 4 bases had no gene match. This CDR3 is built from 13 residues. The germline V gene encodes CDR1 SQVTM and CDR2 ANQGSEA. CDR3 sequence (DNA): TGCAGCGCTTCTAGCGGGAGGGACTACGAGCAGTACCTC. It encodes CSASSGRDYEQYL.

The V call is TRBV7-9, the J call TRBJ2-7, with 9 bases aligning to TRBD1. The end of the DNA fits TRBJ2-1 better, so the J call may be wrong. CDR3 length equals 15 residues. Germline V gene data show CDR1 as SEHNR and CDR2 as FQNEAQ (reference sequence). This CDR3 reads CASSSGQGASYEQFF. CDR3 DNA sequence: TGTGCCAGCAGCTCGGGACAGGGAGCCTCCTACGAGCAGTTCTTC.

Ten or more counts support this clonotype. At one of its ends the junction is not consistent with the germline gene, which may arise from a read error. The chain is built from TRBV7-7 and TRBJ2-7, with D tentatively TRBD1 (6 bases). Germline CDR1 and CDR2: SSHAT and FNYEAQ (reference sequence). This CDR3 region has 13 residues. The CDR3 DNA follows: TGTGCTAGCAGCTTAAGCAGGGGCTACGAGCAGTACTTC. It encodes CASSLSRGYEQYF.

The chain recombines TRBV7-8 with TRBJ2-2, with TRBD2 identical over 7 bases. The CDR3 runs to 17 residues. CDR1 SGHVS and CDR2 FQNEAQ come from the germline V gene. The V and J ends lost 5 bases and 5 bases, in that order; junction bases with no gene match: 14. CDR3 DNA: TGTGCCAGCAGCCAAGATTCCGCGGGAGTGTATACCGGGGAGCTGTTTTTT. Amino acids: CASSQDSAGVYTGELFF. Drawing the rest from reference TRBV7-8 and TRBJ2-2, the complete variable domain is GAGVSQSPRYKVAKRGQDVALRCDPISGHVSLFWYQQALGQGPEFLTYFQNEAQLDKSGLPSDRFFAERPEGSVSTLKIQRTQQEDSAVYLCASSQDSAGVYTGELFFGEGSRLTVL.

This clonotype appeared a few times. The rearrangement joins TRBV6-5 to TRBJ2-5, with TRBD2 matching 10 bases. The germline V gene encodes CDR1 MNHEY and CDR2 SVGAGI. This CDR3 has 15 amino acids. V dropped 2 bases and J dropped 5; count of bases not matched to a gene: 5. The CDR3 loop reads CASSYSGRARETQYF. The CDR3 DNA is TGTGCCAGCAGTTACAGCGGGAGGGCCCGGGAGACCCAGTACTTC.

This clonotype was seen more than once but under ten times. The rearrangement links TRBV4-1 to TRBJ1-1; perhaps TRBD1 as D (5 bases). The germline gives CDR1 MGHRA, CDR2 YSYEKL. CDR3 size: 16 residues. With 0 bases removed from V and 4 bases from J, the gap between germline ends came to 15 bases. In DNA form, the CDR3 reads TGCGCCAGCAGCCAAGATGTGTTAGACAGTTTCACTGAAGCTTTCTTT. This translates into CASSQDVLDSFTEAFF.

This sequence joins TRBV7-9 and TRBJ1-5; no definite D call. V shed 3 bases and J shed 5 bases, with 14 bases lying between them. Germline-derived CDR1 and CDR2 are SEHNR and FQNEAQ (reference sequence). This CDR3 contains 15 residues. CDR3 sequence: CASSLGASSDQPQHF. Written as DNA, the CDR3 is TGTGCCAGCAGCTTGGGTGCGAGTTCGGATCAGCCCCAGCATTTT.

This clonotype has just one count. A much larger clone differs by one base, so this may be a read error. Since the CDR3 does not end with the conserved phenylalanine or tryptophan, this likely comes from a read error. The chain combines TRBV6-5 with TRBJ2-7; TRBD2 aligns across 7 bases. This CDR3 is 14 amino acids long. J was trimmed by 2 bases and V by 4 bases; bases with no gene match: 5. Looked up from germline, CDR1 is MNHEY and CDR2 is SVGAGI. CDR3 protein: CASSLLAPTYEQYL. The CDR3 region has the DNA TGTGCCAGCAGTTTACTAGCGCCTACCTACGAGCAGTACCTC.

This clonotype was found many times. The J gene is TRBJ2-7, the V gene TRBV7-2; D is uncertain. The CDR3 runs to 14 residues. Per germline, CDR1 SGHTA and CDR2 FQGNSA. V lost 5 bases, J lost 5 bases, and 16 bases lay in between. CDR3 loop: CASSAGGLSNEQYF. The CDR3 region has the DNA TGTGCCAGCAGCGCCGGCGGCCTGTCCAACGAGCAGTACTTC.

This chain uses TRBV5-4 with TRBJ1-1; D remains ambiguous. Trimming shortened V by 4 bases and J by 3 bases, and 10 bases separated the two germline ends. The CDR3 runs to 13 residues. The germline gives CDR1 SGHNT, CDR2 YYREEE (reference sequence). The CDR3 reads CASSVTEDTEAFF. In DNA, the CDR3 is TGTGCCAGCAGCGTTACAGAGGACACTGAAGCTTTCTTT.

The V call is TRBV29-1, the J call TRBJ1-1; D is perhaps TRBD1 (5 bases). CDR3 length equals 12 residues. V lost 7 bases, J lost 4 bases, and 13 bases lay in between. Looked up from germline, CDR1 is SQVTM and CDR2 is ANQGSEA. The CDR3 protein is CSGGGGSTEAFF. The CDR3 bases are TGCAGCGGGGGTGGGGGGTCCACTGAAGCTTTCTTT.

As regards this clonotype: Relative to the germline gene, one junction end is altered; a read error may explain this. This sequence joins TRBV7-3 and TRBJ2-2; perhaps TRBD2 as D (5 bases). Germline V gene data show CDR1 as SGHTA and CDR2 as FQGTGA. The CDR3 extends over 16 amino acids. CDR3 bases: TGTGCCAGCAGCCGAGAGACACCTACGAACACCGGGGAGCCGTTTTTT. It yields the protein CASSRETPTNTGEPFF.

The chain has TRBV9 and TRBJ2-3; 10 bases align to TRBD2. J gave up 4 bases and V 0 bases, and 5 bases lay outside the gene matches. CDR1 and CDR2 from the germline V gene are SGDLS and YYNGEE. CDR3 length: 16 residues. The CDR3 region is CASSVVSGRAADTQYF. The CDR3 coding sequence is TGTGCCAGCAGCGTAGTAAGCGGGAGGGCCGCAGATACGCAGTATTTT.

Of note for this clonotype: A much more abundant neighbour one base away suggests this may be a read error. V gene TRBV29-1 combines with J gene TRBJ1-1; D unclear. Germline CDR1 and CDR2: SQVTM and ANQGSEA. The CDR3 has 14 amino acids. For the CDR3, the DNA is TGCAGCGTTGAACGCAAGTTGATGAACGCTGAAGCTTTCTTT. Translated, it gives CSVERKLMNAEAFF.

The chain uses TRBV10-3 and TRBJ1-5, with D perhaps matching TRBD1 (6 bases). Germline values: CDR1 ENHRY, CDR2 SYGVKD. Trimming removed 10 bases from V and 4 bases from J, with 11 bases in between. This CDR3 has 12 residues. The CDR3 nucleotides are TGTGCCACTAGACAGGAGAATCAGCCCCAGCATTTT. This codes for CATRQENQPQHF.

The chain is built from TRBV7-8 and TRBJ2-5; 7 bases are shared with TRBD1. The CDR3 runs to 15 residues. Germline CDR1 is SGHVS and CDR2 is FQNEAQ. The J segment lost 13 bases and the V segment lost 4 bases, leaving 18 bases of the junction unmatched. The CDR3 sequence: CASSYGQANQEARYF. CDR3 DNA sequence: TGTGCCAGCAGCTACGGACAGGCAAACCAAGAGGCCCGGTACTTC. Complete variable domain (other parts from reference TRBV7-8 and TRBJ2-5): GAGVSQSPRYKVAKRGQDVALRCDPISGHVSLFWYQQALGQGPEFLTYFQNEAQLDKSGLPSDRFFAERPEGSVSTLKIQRTQQEDSAVYLCASSYGQANQEARYFGPGTRLLVL.

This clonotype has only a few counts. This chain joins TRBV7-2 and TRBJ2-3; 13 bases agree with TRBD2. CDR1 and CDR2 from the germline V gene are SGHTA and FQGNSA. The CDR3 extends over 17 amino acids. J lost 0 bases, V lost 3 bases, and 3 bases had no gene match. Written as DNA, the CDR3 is TGTGCCAGCAGCTTGGGGACTAGCGGGGTTAGCACAGATACGCAGTATTTT. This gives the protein CASSLGTSGVSTDTQYF.

The CDR3 protein is CASSWTSTGAGTYGYTF. In DNA form, the CDR3 reads TGTGCCAGCAGCTGGACTAGCACCGGGGCCGGGACCTATGGCTACACCTTC. The gene calls are TRBV7-2 and TRBJ1-2; TRBD1 might be the D (5 bases). The germline V gene encodes CDR1 SGHTA and CDR2 FQGNSA. The CDR3 has 17 amino acids. V lost 4 bases, J lost 4 bases, and 22 bases lay in between.

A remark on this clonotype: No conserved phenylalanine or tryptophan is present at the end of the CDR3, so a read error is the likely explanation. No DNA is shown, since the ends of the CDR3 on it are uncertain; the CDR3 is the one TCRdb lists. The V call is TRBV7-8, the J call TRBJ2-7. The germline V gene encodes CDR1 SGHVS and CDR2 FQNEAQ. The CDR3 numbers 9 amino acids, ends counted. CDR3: CASSLAPWG.

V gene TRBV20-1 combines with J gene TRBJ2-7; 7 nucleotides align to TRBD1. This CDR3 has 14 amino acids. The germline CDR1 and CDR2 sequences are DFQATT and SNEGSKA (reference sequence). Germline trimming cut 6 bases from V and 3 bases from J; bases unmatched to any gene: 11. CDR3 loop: CSAPRGQDSYEQYF. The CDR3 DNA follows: TGCAGTGCCCCGAGGGGGCAGGACAGCTACGAGCAGTACTTC.

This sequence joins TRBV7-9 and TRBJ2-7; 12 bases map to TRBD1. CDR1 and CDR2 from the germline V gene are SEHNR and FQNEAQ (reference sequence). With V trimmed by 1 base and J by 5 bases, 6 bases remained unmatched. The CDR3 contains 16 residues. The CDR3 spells CASSLVIGTGGHEQYF. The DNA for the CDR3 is TGTGCCAGCAGCTTAGTAATCGGGACAGGGGGCCACGAGCAGTACTTC. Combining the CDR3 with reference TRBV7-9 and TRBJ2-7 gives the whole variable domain DTGVSQNPRHKITKRGQNVTFRCDPISEHNRLYWYRQTLGQGPEFLTYFQNEAQLEKSRLLSDRFSAERPKGSFSTLEIQRTEQGDSAMYLCASSLVIGTGGHEQYFGPGTRLTVT.